The 22 T cell receptor beta chains reported below all come from one sample, sequenced in a study of T cell responses to AZD1222 COVID-19 vaccine. The repertoire was sequenced with immunoSEQ multiplex PCR; TCRdb's copy has only in-frame clones and lacks some. The sample carries under 85,000 clones, about nine tenths recorded once. The input for sequencing was peripheral blood, taken 28 days after the second AZD1222 dose. The origin of the receptors is an adult who received the AZD1222 COVID-19 vaccine.

The chain carries TRBV5-1 and TRBJ2-1, with TRBD2 matching over 10 bases. Germline V lookup: CDR1 SGHRS, CDR2 YFSETQ. The CDR3 sequence is 16 residues long. With V trimmed by 0 bases and J by 7 bases, 7 bases remained unmatched. The DNA for the CDR3 is TGCGCCAGCAGCTTGGCCCTAGCGGGAGCCCCTAATGAGCAGTTCTTC. Residues: CASSLALAGAPNEQFF.

The chain combines TRBV6-5 with TRBJ2-3; D perhaps matches TRBD1 (5 bases). The germline V and J ends were trimmed by 2 bases and 1 base, with 10 bases remaining between them. Germline-derived CDR1 and CDR2 are MNHEY and SVGAGI. The CDR3 runs 15 residues. The CDR3 here is CASSYDGAGTDTQYF. The CDR3, as DNA: TGTGCCAGCAGTTACGATGGGGCGGGCACAGATACGCAGTATTTT.

V usage is TRBV4-2 and J usage is TRBJ2-1, with 7 bases that match TRBD2. Germline-derived CDR1 and CDR2 are LGHNA and YNFKEQ. V trimming: 2 bases; J trimming: 10 bases; junction bases outside the gene matches: 5. This CDR3 spans 13 amino acids. CDR3 residues: CASSQSSGLEQFF. The CDR3 DNA is TGTGCCAGCAGCCAATCTAGCGGTCTCGAGCAGTTCTTC.

This clone was seen more than once but under ten times. The chain combines TRBV15 with TRBJ2-1; D not certain. CDR1 is LNHNV, CDR2 YYDKDF, per germline (reference sequence). There are 13 residues in the CDR3. With 3 bases removed from V and 8 bases from J, the gap between germline ends came to 11 bases. CDR3 DNA sequence: TGTGCCACCAGCAGGCTTAGCCGCGATGAGCAGTTCTTC. This encodes CATSRLSRDEQFF.

The chain uses TRBV11-2 and TRBJ1-6; 8 positions match TRBD1. CDR3 size: 15 residues. CDR1 and CDR2 from the germline V gene are SGHAT and FQNNGV. The junction had 9 bases not matched to a gene; V was cut back by 5 bases and J by 9 bases. CDR3 region: CASSALTGDGSPLHF. The CDR3 DNA reads as TGTGCCAGCAGCGCCCTGACAGGGGACGGTTCACCCCTCCACTTT. The full variable domain, completed using reference TRBV11-2 and TRBJ1-6, is EAGVAQSPRYKIIEKRQSVAFWCNPISGHATLYWYQQILGQGPKLLIQFQNNGVVDDSQLPKDRFSAERLKGVDSTLKIQPAKLEDSAVYLCASSALTGDGSPLHFGNGTRLTVT.

The CDR3 loop is CAISELGTTYEQYF. CDR3 nucleotides: TGTGCCATCAGTGAGTTAGGGACAACCTACGAGCAGTACTTC. The chain employs TRBV10-3 and TRBJ2-7; maybe TRBD1 (6 bases). The CDR3 has 14 amino acids. Trimming took 1 base from V and 2 from J, leaving 9 bases between them. Germline V gives CDR1 ENHRY, CDR2 SYGVKD.

This clone was seen only once. The CDR3 DNA sequence: TGTGCCAGCAGTCGACAGGGAGACTATGGCTACACCTTC. Translation: CASSRQGDYGYTF. V is TRBV6-2 or TRBV6-3 and J is TRBJ1-2, with TRBD1 matching over 7 bases. Germline CDR1 reads MNHEY; CDR2 reads SVGEGT. After removal of 5 bases from V and 3 bases from J, the junction contained 3 bases not matched to a gene. This CDR3 is built from 13 residues.

The CDR3 DNA is TGTGCCAGCAGTTCCCCCAGGGGGCTAACCTCCTACGAGCAGTACTTC. Encoded protein: CASSSPRGLTSYEQYF. This chain connects TRBV27 to TRBJ2-7; 8 bases match TRBD1. The CDR3 runs to 16 residues. CDR1 MNHEY and CDR2 SMNVEV come from the germline V gene (reference sequence). V lost 4 bases to trimming and J lost 0 bases; unmatched junction nucleotides: 8.

V gene TRBV7-9 combines with J gene TRBJ1-2; the D gene is possibly TRBD1 (5 bases). Germline CDR1 is SEHNR and CDR2 is FQNEAQ (reference sequence). The CDR3 contains 13 residues. Trimming removed 1 base from V and 8 bases from J, with 11 bases in between. The CDR3 region is CASSLEGVRGYTF. The CDR3 DNA follows: TGTGCCAGCAGCTTAGAAGGGGTCAGAGGCTACACCTTC.

CDR3: CASSPSGSRSYEQYF. Written as DNA, the CDR3 is TGTGCCAGCAGCCCGTCGGGGAGCCGCTCCTACGAGCAGTACTTC. This chain connects TRBV5-4 to TRBJ2-7, with D perhaps matching TRBD2 (5 bases). CDR3 length: 15 amino acids. V lost 4 bases and J lost 0, with 14 bases in between. Germline V gene lookup returns CDR1 SGHNT and CDR2 YYREEE (reference sequence).

The rearrangement links TRBV4-1 to TRBJ2-1; 10 bases map to TRBD2. The V segment lost 5 bases and the J segment 9 bases; nucleotides outside the gene matches: 13. The CDR3 sequence is 16 residues long. Germline CDR1 MGHRA, CDR2 YSYEKL. Here the CDR3 DNA reads TGCGCCAGCAGCGCCGCTAGCGGGGGCTGGGTTGGTGAGCAGTTCTTC. It translates to CASSAASGGWVGEQFF.

The chain recombines TRBV7-2 with TRBJ1-5; D unresolved. The V and J ends lost 6 bases and 2 bases respectively, with 14 bases between them. The V gene's germline CDR1 is SGHTA and CDR2 FQGNSA. CDR3 length: 15 residues. CDR3 in amino acids: CASRPSHSGNQPQHF. DNA of the CDR3: TGTGCCAGCAGACCCTCCCACAGCGGCAATCAGCCCCAGCATTTT.

The chain is built from TRBV7-9 and TRBJ1-5, with 9 bases that match TRBD1. Germline CDR1 SEHNR, CDR2 FQNEAQ (reference sequence). V trimming: 5 bases; J trimming: 4 bases; junction bases outside the gene matches: 3. The CDR3 is 14 amino acids. The CDR3 DNA reads as TGTGCCAGCAGCCAGACAGGGGGGAATCAGCCCCAGCATTTT. The encoded protein is CASSQTGGNQPQHF.

V usage is TRBV5-4 and J usage is TRBJ1-2; D perhaps matches TRBD1 (6 bases). Between the trimmed V and J ends, which lost 4 bases and 1 base, there was a span of 11 bases. CDR1 and CDR2 (germline): SGHNT, YYREEE (reference sequence). There are 14 residues in the CDR3. The CDR3 DNA reads as TGTGCCAGCAGCAAAGGGGGGAGTAACTATGGCTACACCTTC. Its translation: CASSKGGSNYGYTF.

The chain combines TRBV29-1 with TRBJ2-1; 10 bases line up with TRBD2. Germline assignment: CDR1 SQVTM and CDR2 ANQGSEA. After removal of 7 bases from V and 5 bases from J, the junction contained 5 bases not matched to a gene. CDR3 length equals 13 residues. The CDR3 is CSANGLADNEQFF. In DNA form, the CDR3 reads TGCAGCGCCAATGGACTAGCGGACAATGAGCAGTTCTTC.

This clone was observed a handful of times. The chain combines TRBV5-4 with TRBJ2-5, with a weak D call TRBD1 (5 bases). With 0 bases removed from V and 6 bases from J, the gap between germline ends came to 12 bases. The CDR3 has 14 amino acids. Germline CDR1 is SGHNT and CDR2 is YYREEE (reference sequence). DNA of the CDR3: TGTGCCAGCAGCTTGGCTGGGGCCGCCCAGACCCAGTACTTC. Its protein product is CASSLAGAAQTQYF.

The chain couples TRBV5-6 to TRBJ2-3; 14 bases line up with TRBD2. This CDR3 is 15 amino acids long. Germline V gene lookup returns CDR1 SGHDT and CDR2 YYEEEE. The V segment lost 3 bases and the J segment 6 bases; nucleotides outside the gene matches: 3. CDR3 residues: CASSSTSGRADTQYF. CDR3 bases: TGTGCCAGCAGCTCGACTAGCGGGAGGGCGGATACGCAGTATTTT.

The table lists this clone with a count of one. This chain links TRBV2 with TRBJ2-1, with a possible D match to TRBD2 (6 bases). This CDR3 is 14 amino acids long. Trimming took 6 bases from V and 8 from J, leaving 17 bases between them. Germline assignment: CDR1 SNHLY and CDR2 FYNNEI. The CDR3 protein is CASSGPGVFDEQFF. The CDR3 DNA follows: TGTGCCAGCAGCGGTCCGGGGGTTTTCGATGAGCAGTTCTTC.

The chain carries TRBV11-2 and TRBJ1-5; D remains unclear. Germline V gene data show CDR1 as SGHAT and CDR2 as FQNNGV. V gave up 1 base and J gave up 7 bases, with 8 bases separating them. This CDR3 contains 13 residues. CDR3 nucleotide sequence: TGTGCCAGCAGCTTAGCCGACGACCAGCCCCAGCATTTT. Amino acid sequence: CASSLADDQPQHF. The full variable domain, its missing parts supplied by reference TRBV11-2 and TRBJ1-5, is EAGVAQSPRYKIIEKRQSVAFWCNPISGHATLYWYQQILGQGPKLLIQFQNNGVVDDSQLPKDRFSAERLKGVDSTLKIQPAKLEDSAVYLCASSLADDQPQHFGDGTRLSIL.

The genes are TRBV19 and TRBJ2-3, with 7 bases fitting TRBD2. V trimming: 3 bases; J trimming: 0 bases; junction bases outside the gene matches: 3. The CDR3 is 15 amino acids. CDR1 and CDR2 (germline): LNHDA, SQIVND (reference sequence). CDR3: CASSMGGSSTDTQYF. CDR3 nucleotides: TGTGCCAGTAGTATGGGGGGGTCAAGCACAGATACGCAGTATTTT.

V gene TRBV10-3 combines with J gene TRBJ2-1; 16 nucleotides agree with TRBD2. Germline V lookup: CDR1 ENHRY, CDR2 SYGVKD. The V and J ends lost 10 bases and 6 bases, in that order; junction bases with no gene match: 6. The CDR3 runs 15 residues. The CDR3 DNA sequence: TGTGCCACTTCGGGACTAGCGGGGGGGCTCAATGAGCAGTTCTTC. Its translation is CATSGLAGGLNEQFF.

The CDR3 nucleotides read TGTGCCATCGGAGGACAGATGGGGGATGAGCAGTTCTTC. This codes for CAIGGQMGDEQFF. The genes are TRBV10-3 and TRBJ2-1, with a possible D match to TRBD1 (6 bases). The CDR3 is 13 residues long. The germline gives CDR1 ENHRY, CDR2 SYGVKD. V lost 8 bases to trimming and J lost 8 bases, with 16 bases between them.